The rows below give T cell receptor beta chains drawn from one sample of a study of cytotoxic CD8 clonotypes in ibrutinib-treated CLL. Repertoires were generated with immunoSEQ multiplex PCR, while TCRdb's copy carries only in-frame clones and drops some. The data show roughly 63,000 clones, roughly 57% seen once. Sample: PBMCs, taken after 12 months of ibrutinib treatment. These receptors were taken from a human donor with chronic lymphocytic leukemia. CDR3s include the opening cysteine and the closing phenylalanine or tryptophan. The D gene is left open where the match is weak. The listing skips clone size in some rows; elsewhere it reads once, few, many or a size class.

j_gene,abundance,v_gene,d_gene,CDR3aa,CDR3nt
TRBJ2-5,few,TRBV6-1,-,CASELMGDSRETQYF,TGTGCCAGCGAACTCATGGGGGACTCGCGAGAGACCCAGTACTTC
TRBJ1-1,once,TRBV28,-,CASSLLDTEAFF,TGTGCCAGCAGTTTACTGGACACTGAAGCTTTCTTT
TRBJ2-4,-,TRBV6-1,-,CASNLGGIQYF,TGTGCCAGTAACTTAGGCGGCATTCAGTACTTC
TRBJ2-4,-,TRBV5-1,TRBD2,CASSYSGGWNIQYF,TGCGCCAGCAGTTACAGCGGGGGGTGGAACATTCAGTACTTC
TRBJ2-1,-,TRBV7-2,-,CASSLGPSRTYNEQFF,TGTGCCAGCAGCTTAGGACCAAGCCGCACTTACAATGAGCAGTTCTTC
TRBJ2-5,-,TRBV9,TRBD2,CASSVAREGETQYF,TGTGCCAGCAGCGTAGCCAGGGAGGGAGAGACCCAGTACTTC
TRBJ1-3,-,TRBV6-6,-,CASKALQGGGNTIYF,TGTGCCAGCAAAGCCTTACAGGGAGGCGGAAACACCATATATTTT
TRBJ2-1,-,TRBV6-5,TRBD2,CASSILAGGLGEQFF,TGTGCCAGCAGCATACTAGCGGGAGGGTTAGGTGAGCAGTTCTTC
TRBJ1-2,-,TRBV7-9,-,CASSFGTPGSGYTF,TGTGCCAGCAGCTTCGGGACACCGGGGAGCGGCTACACCTTC
TRBJ2-5,-,TRBV5-1,-,CASSTRPYETQYF,TGCGCCAGCAGCACTCGCCCGTATGAGACCCAGTACTTC
TRBJ1-3,few,TRBV5-6,-,CASSEGGFSGNTIYF,TGTGCCAGCAGCGAGGGTGGGTTCTCTGGAAACACCATATATTTT
TRBJ1-3,-,TRBV28,-,CASSFSHRPNSGNTIYF,TGTGCCAGCAGTTTTTCACACAGACCAAACTCTGGAAACACCATATATTTT
TRBJ1-1,-,TRBV6-4,-,CASSLRVGTEAFF,TGTGCCAGCAGCCTCAGGGTAGGGACTGAAGCTTTCTTT
TRBJ1-6,-,TRBV6-4,-,CASSVTYNSPLHF,TGTGCCAGCTCAGTTACCTATAATTCACCCCTCCACTTT
TRBJ1-4,-,TRBV7-9,-,CASSLRGHRVEREKLFF,TGTGCCAGCAGCTTGAGGGGACACAGGGTAGAACGCGAAAAACTGTTTTTT
TRBJ2-3,-,TRBV5-1,TRBD2,CASSLEPAGITDTQYF,TGCGCCAGCAGCTTGGAGCCAGCGGGGATCACAGATACGCAGTATTTT
TRBJ2-2,-,TRBV25-1,-,CASRQNTGELFF,TGTGCCAGCAGACAGAACACCGGGGAGCTGTTTTTT
TRBJ2-7,-,TRBV10-3,-,CAISEGAYEQYF,TGTGCCATCAGTGAGGGTGCCTACGAGCAGTACTTC
TRBJ1-2,-,TRBV5-1,-,CASSLAGRAFNYGYTF,TGCGCCAGCAGCTTGGCGGGCAGGGCATTTAACTATGGCTACACCTTC
TRBJ2-7,-,TRBV30,-,CAWRREYEQYF,TGTGCCTGGAGAAGGGAGTACGAGCAGTACTTC
TRBJ1-1,-,TRBV5-4,-,CASSLNPGLAEAFF,TGTGCCAGCAGCTTGAACCCGGGGCTGGCTGAAGCTTTCTTT
TRBJ1-5,-,TRBV28,-,CASSWRNNQPQHF,TGTGCCAGCAGTTGGAGAAACAATCAGCCCCAGCATTTT
TRBJ1-5,-,TRBV6-6,-,CASSYQGGGNQPQHF,TGTGCCAGCAGTTACCAGGGAGGGGGCAATCAGCCCCAGCATTTT
TRBJ1-5,-,TRBV6-1,-,CASSERELPQHF,TGTGCCAGCAGTGAAAGGGAGCTCCCCCAGCATTTT
TRBJ2-3,-,TRBV7-2,-,CASSSSGDTQYF,TGTGCCAGCAGCTCCTCCGGGGATACGCAGTATTTT
TRBJ1-5,-,TRBV5-1,-,CASSLLGAGGIGNQPQHF,TGCGCCAGCAGCTTGCTCGGGGCGGGGGGGATAGGCAATCAGCCCCAGCATTTT
TRBJ2-2,-,TRBV4-1,TRBD2,CASSPTAGGRSGELFF,TGCGCCAGCAGTCCTACAGCGGGAGGGCGCTCCGGGGAGCTGTTTTTT
TRBJ1-4,once,TRBV19,-,CASSSSTGYREKLFF,TGTGCCAGTAGTTCTTCAACAGGGTACCGTGAAAAACTGTTTTTT
TRBJ2-2,many,TRBV2,-,CASTQVNTGELFF,TGTGCCAGCACCCAAGTAAACACCGGGGAGCTGTTTTTT
TRBJ2-7,-,TRBV9,TRBD1,CASSVRTGQLQQYF,TGTGCCAGCAGCGTTCGGACAGGACAGTTACAGCAGTACTTC
TRBJ2-3,-,TRBV7-2,-,CASSLVGPDTQYF,TGTGCCAGCAGCTTAGTTGGGCCAGATACGCAGTATTTT
TRBJ1-4,-,TRBV18,-,CASSRQQNEKLFF,TGTGCCAGCTCTCGGCAGCAAAATGAAAAACTGTTTTTT
TRBJ2-7,few,TRBV11-2,-,CASSLYEQYF,TGTGCCAGCAGCCTATACGAGCAGTACTTC
TRBJ2-2,-,TRBV5-1,TRBD2,CASSSLAGGLSGELFF,TGCGCCAGCAGCTCCTTAGCGGGAGGGCTATCCGGGGAGCTGTTTTTT
TRBJ2-1,-,TRBV4-2,-,CASSLEGVMNNEQFF,TGTGCCAGCAGCCTCGAGGGGGTGATGAACAATGAGCAGTTCTTC
TRBJ2-1,-,TRBV7-7,TRBD1,CASSLGTGVHNEQFF,TGTGCCAGCAGCTTGGGGACAGGAGTACACAATGAGCAGTTCTTC
TRBJ2-7,-,TRBV19,TRBD1,CASSPGQGAYEQYF,TGTGCCAGTAGCCCGGGACAGGGGGCCTACGAGCAGTACTTC
TRBJ2-6,-,TRBV15,TRBD1,CATSREAPGQGYFSGANVLTF,TGTGCCACCAGCAGAGAAGCCCCGGGACAGGGGTACTTCTCTGGGGCCAACGTCCTGACTTTC
TRBJ1-3,once,TRBV28,-,CASSQGALAYF,TGTGCCAGCAGCCAAGGGGCCCTCGCGTATTTT
TRBJ2-1,-,TRBV7-9,TRBD2,CASSPSGRFYNEQFF,TGTGCCAGCAGCCCGAGCGGGAGATTCTACAATGAGCAGTTCTTC
TRBJ1-5,few,TRBV10-2,-,CASRGGNQPQHF,TGCGCCAGCAGGGGAGGTAATCAGCCCCAGCATTTT
TRBJ2-6,-,TRBV6-5,TRBD2,CASGLAGANVLTF,TGTGCCAGCGGACTAGCTGGGGCCAACGTCCTGACTTTC
TRBJ1-1,-,TRBV2,-,CASIDVETWAGILKHGAFF,TGTGCCAGCATAGATGTCGAAACGTGGGCCGGGATACTGAAGCATGGAGCTTTCTTT
TRBJ2-7,-,TRBV10-1,-,CASCRGPTYEQYF,TGCGCCAGCTGCAGGGGACCAACCTACGAGCAGTACTTC
TRBJ1-4,many,TRBV7-9,-,CASSLATGMGEKLFF,TGTGCCAGCAGCTTAGCCACAGGGATGGGAGAAAAACTGTTTTTT
TRBJ2-5,-,TRBV6-5,-,CASYSTSGGKETQYF,TGTGCCAGCTATTCTACATCAGGGGGGAAAGAGACCCAGTACTTC
TRBJ1-2,-,TRBV4-1,TRBD1,CASSQLARGRTAGYTF,TGCGCCAGCAGCCAACTTGCCAGGGGGCGCACCGCTGGCTACACCTTC